These 22 T cell receptor beta chains were all obtained from the same sample, sequenced in a study of blood T cell repertoires in COVID-19. Libraries were prepared by immunoSEQ multiplex PCR; TCRdb keeps only in-frame clonotypes and omits some of them. The repertoire holds fewer than 500,000 clones, about 89% seen once, with 1.3% in the top ten. Sequenced sample: PBMCs or T cells enriched from blood (not recorded which). Receptors were obtained from a man in his thirties or forties who had recovered from COVID-19.

The chain carries TRBV7-2 and TRBJ2-2, with TRBD2 matching 9 bases. The V gene's germline CDR1 is SGHTA and CDR2 FQGNSA. This CDR3 is built from 15 residues. V lost 1 base and J lost 3; bases outside the gene matches: 0. CDR3 nucleotide sequence: TGTGCCAGCAGCTTAGTAGCGGGGGACACCGGGGAGCTGTTTTTT. It specifies CASSLVAGDTGELFF.

The genes are TRBV15 and TRBJ2-7; D may be TRBD2 (6 bases). Trimming took off 0 bases at V and 4 bases at J, with 28 bases between the two ends. The CDR3 is made up of 20 amino acids. Germline CDR1 is LNHNV and CDR2 is YYDKDF (reference sequence). CDR3 DNA sequence: TGTGCCACCAGCAGAGATTCCGGGGACTTTGAATCCGGGAGACTATACGAGCAGTACTTC. Translating gives CATSRDSGDFESGRLYEQYF.

Written as DNA, the CDR3 is TGTGCCAGCAGCTTCTCCACTGAAGCTTTCTTT. Its translation is CASSFSTEAFF. The chain has TRBV5-6 and TRBJ1-1, with no clear D. Trimming shortened V by 2 bases and J by 4 bases, and 3 bases separated the two germline ends. This CDR3 is built from 11 residues. CDR1 and CDR2 (germline): SGHDT, YYEEEE.

The chain couples TRBV30 to TRBJ1-5, with TRBD1 as a possible D gene (6 bases). The CDR3 runs to 13 residues. The ends were cut back, 7 bases at V and 0 bases at J, with 10 bases in the middle. The V gene's germline CDR1 is GTSNPN and CDR2 SVGIG (reference sequence). CDR3 DNA sequence: TGTGCCTTCTCCAGGGGTAGCAATCAGCCCCAGCATTTT. Translated: CAFSRGSNQPQHF.

This clone has only a few counts. The gene calls are TRBV11-3 and TRBJ2-3; TRBD2 matches 11 bases. The CDR3 loop spans 15 amino acids. V lost 5 bases and J lost 2; bases outside the gene matches: 3. CDR1 is SGHNT, CDR2 YENEEA, per germline. This CDR3 is CASSPTSGATDTQYF. The CDR3, as DNA: TGTGCCAGCAGCCCGACTAGCGGGGCCACAGATACGCAGTATTTT.

This chain links TRBV2 with TRBJ1-6; 7 bases agree with TRBD1. This CDR3 has 13 residues. After removal of 10 bases from V and 6 bases from J, the junction contained 6 bases not matched to a gene. Germline V gene sequence: CDR1 SNHLY, CDR2 FYNNEI. CDR3 nucleotides: TGTGCCATTGTACAGGGGTTTAATTCACCCCTCCACTTT. Residues: CAIVQGFNSPLHF.

The chain joins TRBV5-1 to TRBJ1-1; D not certain. Germline assignment: CDR1 SGHRS and CDR2 YFSETQ. Trimming cost V 4 bases and J 2 bases, with 15 bases left between them. CDR3 length: 15 amino acids. The CDR3 loop is CASSAFADLNTEAFF. The CDR3 DNA reads TGCGCCAGCAGCGCTTTTGCGGATTTAAACACTGAAGCTTTCTTT.

The rearrangement joins TRBV6-5 to TRBJ1-5; no clear D. Trimming left V 7 bases short and J 7 bases short, with 14 bases between. The CDR3 extends over 13 amino acids. Germline loops: CDR1 MNHEY, CDR2 SVGAGI. CDR3 residues: CASTRGVGQPQHF. The CDR3 DNA reads TGTGCCAGCACCCGCGGGGTAGGACAGCCCCAGCATTTT.

The rearrangement joins TRBV4-1 to TRBJ2-5; weak D call: TRBD1 (6 bases). Between the trimmed V and J ends, which lost 2 bases and 0 bases, there was a span of 16 bases. CDR1 and CDR2 (germline): MGHRA, YSYEKL. This CDR3 comprises 17 residues. The CDR3 region has the DNA TGCGCCAGCAGCCAATTTTGGGGTCAGGGGAACCAAGAGACCCAGTACTTC. Protein product: CASSQFWGQGNQETQYF.

CDR3 DNA sequence: TGTGCCAGCAGTGACTCGATTAGCGGGGGGCCAAGTGAGCAGTTCTTC. Protein: CASSDSISGGPSEQFF. V usage is TRBV6-4 and J usage is TRBJ2-1; 10 bases are shared with TRBD2. CDR3 size: 16 residues. V shed 0 bases and J 9 bases; nucleotides not matched to a gene: 8. Per the germline V gene, CDR1 is MRHNA and CDR2 is SNTAGT.

V usage is TRBV25-1 and J usage is TRBJ2-1; D not resolved. Germline loops: CDR1 MGHDK, CDR2 SYGVNS. V was trimmed by 1 base and J by 3 bases, leaving 4 bases between them. This CDR3 contains 13 residues. CDR3 sequence reads: CASSESGYNEQFF. In DNA, the CDR3 is TGTGCCAGCAGTGAATCGGGCTACAATGAGCAGTTCTTC.

This clone was observed a single time. The genes are TRBV18 and TRBJ1-4; 8 positions match TRBD1. Germline CDR1 KGHSH, CDR2 LQKENI. The CDR3 has 17 amino acids. V lost 2 bases to trimming and J lost 2 bases; unmatched junction nucleotides: 7. The CDR3, as DNA: TGTGCCAGCTCACCAAATGCAGGGGGCACGACTAATGAAAAACTGTTTTTT. It codes for CASSPNAGGTTNEKLFF.

Concerning this clone itself: Distinct nucleotide sequences in the sample also encode this CDR3. The V gene is TRBV25-1, the J gene TRBJ2-7, with D perhaps matching TRBD1 (5 bases). Germline CDR1 is MGHDK and CDR2 is SYGVNS. CDR3 size: 12 residues. Trimming stripped 6 bases from V and 2 bases from J, with 8 bases between. CDR3 protein: CASSGQTYEQYF. CDR3 DNA: TGTGCCAGCAGCGGACAAACCTACGAGCAGTACTTC.

The rearrangement links TRBV3-1 (or the pseudogene TRBV3-2) to TRBJ2-7, with 9 bases lining up with TRBD1. The CDR3 runs to 15 residues. Germline trimming cut 1 base from V and 5 bases from J; bases unmatched to any gene: 6. The germline V gene has CDR1 LGHDT and CDR2 YNNKEL (reference sequence). The CDR3 nucleotides are TGTGCCAGCAGCCAAGCCCCCGGGACAGGGAACGAGCAGTACTTC. This codes for CASSQAPGTGNEQYF.

This rearrangement joins TRBV18 to TRBJ2-1; 10 bases are a match to TRBD1. With 2 bases clipped from V and 7 bases from J, the junction kept 5 bases outside the gene matches. The CDR3 runs to 15 residues. The germline gives CDR1 KGHSH, CDR2 LQKENI. This chain's CDR3 is CASSPEGQGRNEQFF. CDR3 coding DNA: TGTGCCAGCTCACCAGAGGGACAGGGGAGGAATGAGCAGTTCTTC.

The J gene is TRBJ1-1, the V gene TRBV3-1 (or the pseudogene TRBV3-2); the D gene is possibly TRBD1 (5 bases). Deletions cut 4 bases from V and 3 bases from J, with 12 bases between. The CDR3 sequence is 14 residues long. CDR1 LGHDT and CDR2 YNNKEL come from the germline V gene (reference sequence). The CDR3 DNA reads as TGTGCCAGCAGCCCGCTTACGGGGGACACTGAAGCTTTCTTT. Translating gives CASSPLTGDTEAFF.

The J gene is TRBJ1-5, the V gene TRBV19; no reliable D call. Germline CDR1 is LNHDA and CDR2 is SQIVND (reference sequence). This CDR3 spans 17 amino acids. V lost 3 bases to trimming and J lost 0 bases, with 15 bases between them. The CDR3 DNA reads as TGTGCCAGTAGTATTGACGGCAGACAATATAGCAATCAGCCCCAGCATTTT. Translating gives CASSIDGRQYSNQPQHF.

V is TRBV9 and J is TRBJ1-2; D is possibly TRBD1 (5 bases). The CDR3 consists of 14 residues. Germline V lookup: CDR1 SGDLS, CDR2 YYNGEE. Trimming shortened V by 0 bases and J by 4 bases, and 10 bases separated the two germline ends. CDR3: CASSVGSGPYGYTF. The CDR3 nucleotides read TGTGCCAGCAGCGTAGGGTCAGGGCCCTATGGCTACACCTTC.

The CDR3 reads CASSLFDEKRDRDYGYTF. CDR3 in DNA: TGTGCCAGCAGCTTATTCGACGAAAAGCGGGACAGGGACTATGGCTACACCTTC. The chain has TRBV11-3 and TRBJ1-2; 9 bases are a match to TRBD1. This CDR3 comprises 18 residues. The junction had 13 bases not matched to a gene; V was cut back by 2 bases and J by 3 bases. The germline CDR1 and CDR2 sequences are SGHNT and YENEEA.

The table lists this clone with a count of one. The chain is built from TRBV2 and TRBJ1-6; D remains unclear. V was shortened by 4 bases and J by 14 bases, with 15 bases between the two germline ends. CDR1 and CDR2 (germline): SNHLY, FYNNEI. The CDR3 covers 13 residues. In DNA, the CDR3 is TGTGCCAGCAGTGTTTCTGGTACTATATCCCTCCACTTT. It specifies CASSVSGTISLHF. Combining the CDR3 with reference TRBV2 and TRBJ1-6 gives the whole variable domain EPEVTQTPSHQVTQMGQEVILRCVPISNHLYFYWYRQILGQKVEFLVSFYNNEISEKSEIFDDQFSVERPDGSNFTLKIRSTKLEDSAMYFCASSVSGTISLHFGNGTRLTVT.

Only a few counts were recorded for this clone. This chain links TRBV7-9 with TRBJ1-4; D perhaps matches TRBD1 (6 bases). Trimming stripped 4 bases from V and 6 bases from J, with 18 bases between. The CDR3 is 16 residues long. In germline, CDR1 is SEHNR, CDR2 FQNEAQ (reference sequence). The DNA for the CDR3 is TGTGCCAGCAGCTACCCCCCCGGGGGGGCTGATGAAAAACTGTTTTTT. Translation gives CASSYPPGGADEKLFF.

This clone was observed a single time. The V call is TRBV11-2, the J call TRBJ1-2, with unresolved D. The CDR3 has 13 amino acids. Trimming removed 3 bases at V and 4 bases at J, with 9 bases between. Germline loops: CDR1 SGHAT, CDR2 FQNNGV. The DNA of the CDR3 is TGTGCCAGCAGCTTTACAGACGCCTATGGCTACACCTTC. Amino acids: CASSFTDAYGYTF.